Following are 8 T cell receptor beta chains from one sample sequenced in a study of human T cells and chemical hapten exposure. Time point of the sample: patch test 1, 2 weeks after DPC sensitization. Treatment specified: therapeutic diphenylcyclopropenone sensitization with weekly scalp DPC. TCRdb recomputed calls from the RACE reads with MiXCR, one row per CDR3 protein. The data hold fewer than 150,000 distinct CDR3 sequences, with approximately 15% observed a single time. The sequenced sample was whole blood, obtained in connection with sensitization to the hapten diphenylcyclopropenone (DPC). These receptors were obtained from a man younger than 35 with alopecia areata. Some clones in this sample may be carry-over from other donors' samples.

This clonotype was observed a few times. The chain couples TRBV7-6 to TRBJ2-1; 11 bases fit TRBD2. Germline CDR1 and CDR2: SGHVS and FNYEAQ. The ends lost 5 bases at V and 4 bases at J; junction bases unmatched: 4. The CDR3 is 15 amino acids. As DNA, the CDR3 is TGTGCCAGCAGCCCTATAGCGGGGGGGTACAATGAGCAGTTCTTC. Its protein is CASSPIAGGYNEQFF.

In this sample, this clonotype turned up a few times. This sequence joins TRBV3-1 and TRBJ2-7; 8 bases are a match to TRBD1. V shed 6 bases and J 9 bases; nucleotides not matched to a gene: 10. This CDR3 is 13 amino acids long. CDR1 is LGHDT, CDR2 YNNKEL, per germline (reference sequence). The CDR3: CASRAPGQEVQYF. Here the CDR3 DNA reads TGTGCCAGCAGGGCCCCGGGACAGGAAGTGCAGTACTTC.

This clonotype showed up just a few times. The CDR3 DNA sequence: TGTGCCACCAGTGATCCGGGCCGCTACAATGAGCAGTTCTTC. Translation: CATSDPGRYNEQFF. The chain couples TRBV24-1 to TRBJ2-1; D unresolved. The CDR3 extends over 14 amino acids. Germline V lookup: CDR1 KGHDR, CDR2 SFDVKD. The germline V and J ends were trimmed by 3 bases and 3 bases, with 8 bases remaining between them.

The CDR3 protein is CASSQEEPMNTEAFF. The DNA for the CDR3 is TGCGCCAGCAGCCAAGAGGAGCCTATGAACACTGAAGCTTTCTTT. The chain recombines TRBV4-3 with TRBJ1-1; D remains unclear. The germline V gene encodes CDR1 LGHNA and CDR2 YSLEER. V lost 0 bases and J 0 bases, leaving 8 bases between the germline ends. The CDR3 length is 15 residues.

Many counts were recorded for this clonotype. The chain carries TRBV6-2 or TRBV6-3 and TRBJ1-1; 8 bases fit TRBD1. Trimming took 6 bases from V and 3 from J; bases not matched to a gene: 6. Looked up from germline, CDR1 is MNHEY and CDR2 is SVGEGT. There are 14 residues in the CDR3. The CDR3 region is CASRPGGYDTEAFF. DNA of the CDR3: TGTGCCAGCAGACCAGGGGGCTATGACACTGAAGCTTTCTTT.

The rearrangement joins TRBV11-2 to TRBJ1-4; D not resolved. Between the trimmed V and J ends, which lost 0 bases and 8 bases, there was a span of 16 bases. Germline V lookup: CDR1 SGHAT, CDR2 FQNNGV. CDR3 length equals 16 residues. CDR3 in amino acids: CASSLDHTMIGEKLFF. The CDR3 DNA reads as TGTGCCAGCAGCTTAGATCACACCATGATCGGCGAAAAACTGTTTTTT.

The CDR3 loop reads CASSIQGYQETQYF. The CDR3 DNA sequence: TGCGCCAGCAGCATACAGGGATACCAAGAGACCCAGTACTTC. This rearrangement joins TRBV5-1 to TRBJ2-5, with a tentative D call TRBD1 (6 bases). V lost 4 bases and J 0 bases, leaving 10 bases between the germline ends. CDR3 length: 14 amino acids. Germline-derived CDR1 and CDR2 are SGHRS and YFSETQ.

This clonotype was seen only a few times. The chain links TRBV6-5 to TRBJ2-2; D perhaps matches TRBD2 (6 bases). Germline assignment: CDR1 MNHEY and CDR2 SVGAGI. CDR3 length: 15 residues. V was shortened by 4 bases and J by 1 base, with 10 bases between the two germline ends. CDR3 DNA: TGTGCCAGCAGTTGGGAAGCGGGGAACACCGGGGAGCTGTTTTTT. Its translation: CASSWEAGNTGELFF.